This T cell receptor beta chain was retrieved from a study of cytomegalovirus exposure and HLA in healthy donors. PCR involved 60 Vbeta and 13 Jbeta primers. Clones were read by immunoSEQ multiplex PCR, and TCRdb kept only the in-frame ones, dropping some. The data show some 130,000 clones, with 80% seen just once and 4.5% to 5% held by the top ten. General observations from the study: A classifier reportedly called cytomegalovirus status with high sensitivity and specificity. Some TCR beta chains (around 180 of them) were listed as cytomegalovirus-associated.

Only one count was recorded for this clone. Its antigen is undetermined. Sample: PBMCs. The sequence derives from a man in his thirties or forties in good health.

This CDR3 reads CAWSVSGSYEQYF. Here the CDR3 DNA reads TGTGCCTGGAGTGTAAGCGGGAGCTACGAGCAGTACTTC. This chain connects TRBV30 to TRBJ2-7; TRBD2 agrees at 8 bases. The CDR3 is 13 amino acids. Trimming took 0 bases from V and 3 from J; bases not matched to a gene: 1. CDR1 GTSNPN and CDR2 SVGIG come from the germline V gene (reference sequence).